A single sample is the source of the 32 T cell receptor beta chains below, sequenced in a study of Tregs in tolerant kidney transplant recipients (dated by TCRdb to about 2019). Library prep was done by the immunoSEQ multiplex PCR assay. The immuneACCESS repertoire file appears here via TCRdb, limited to in-frame rearrangements. These files lack a portion of the clones; in checked studies, under half of the deficit traces to unresolved V genes, and the cause of the others is not known. For this sample there are 85,000 to 95,000 clones; around nine tenths appear just once. The ten largest clonotypes hold about 4.9% of the sample. Sequenced material: CD8+ T cells from blood. The receptors were gathered from a human donor in good health.

V and J are TRBV10-2 and TRBJ2-7; 9 bases are shared with TRBD1. The J segment lost 13 bases and the V segment lost 2 bases, leaving 15 bases of the junction unmatched. The germline gives CDR1 WSHSY, CDR2 SAAADI. This CDR3 comprises 15 residues. This chain's CDR3 is CASSEPVPIDRGIYF. CDR3 bases: TGCGCCAGCAGTGAGCCCGTGCCTATAGACAGGGGGATATACTTC.

J is TRBJ2-2 and V is TRBV19; D gene ambiguous. This CDR3 spans 14 amino acids. V was pared by 0 bases and J by 6 bases, with 8 bases between. Germline-derived CDR1 and CDR2 are LNHDA and SQIVND (reference sequence). Written as DNA, the CDR3 is TGTGCCAGTAGTATAGATCTCGAGCCCGGGGAGCTGTTTTTT. Translation: CASSIDLEPGELFF.

The chain uses TRBV4-1 and TRBJ1-6; D is unresolved. This CDR3 is 13 amino acids long. The germline V and J ends were trimmed by 0 bases and 6 bases, with 3 bases remaining between them. Germline CDR1 is MGHRA and CDR2 is YSYEKL. Here the CDR3 DNA reads TGCGCCAGCAGCCAAGATCCTAATTCACCCCTCCACTTT. Protein sequence: CASSQDPNSPLHF.

This sequence joins TRBV10-3 and TRBJ1-1, with a possible D match to TRBD1 (5 bases). From germline, CDR1 is ENHRY and CDR2 SYGVKD. This CDR3 has 14 residues. V lost 3 bases, J lost 4 bases, and 12 bases lay in between. The CDR3 nucleotides read TGTGCCATCAGTGATGGCGACGGGGGCACTGAAGCTTTCTTT. Translating gives CAISDGDGGTEAFF.

The gene calls are TRBV30 and TRBJ2-1; 9 bases are a match to TRBD2. There are 15 residues in the CDR3. Germline values: CDR1 GTSNPN, CDR2 SVGIG (reference sequence). V lost 0 bases, J lost 3 bases, and 3 bases stayed unmatched. The CDR3 here is CAWSVRTSVYNEQFF. The CDR3 DNA is TGTGCCTGGAGTGTAAGGACTAGCGTCTACAATGAGCAGTTCTTC. The variable domain in full, completed from reference TRBV30 and TRBJ2-1, reads SQTIHQWPATLVQPVGSPLSLECTVEGTSNPNLYWYRQAAGRGLQLLFYSVGIGQISSEVPQNLSASRPQDRQFILSSKKLLLSDSGFYLCAWSVRTSVYNEQFFGPGTRLTVL.

This clone was observed a single time. The V call is TRBV5-5, the J call TRBJ1-2, with 7 bases fitting TRBD1. CDR1 and CDR2 (germline): SGHKS, YYEKEE (reference sequence). The J segment lost 8 bases and the V segment lost 4 bases, leaving 11 bases of the junction unmatched. This CDR3 has 14 amino acids. DNA of the CDR3: TGTGCCAGCAGCCTGACAGGGTCGGGTTTAGGCTACACCTTC. Its protein is CASSLTGSGLGYTF. The complete variable domain, with remaining parts taken from reference TRBV5-5 and TRBJ1-2, reads DAGVTQSPTHLIKTRGQQVTLRCSPISGHKSVSWYQQVLGQGPQFIFQYYEKEERGRGNFPDRFSARQFPNYSSELNVNALLLGDSALYLCASSLTGSGLGYTFGSGTRLTVV.

V is TRBV10-2 and J is TRBJ1-1; weak D call: TRBD1 (6 bases). V was pared by 2 bases and J by 3 bases, with 13 bases between. CDR1 and CDR2 (germline): WSHSY, SAAADI. CDR3 size: 15 residues. This CDR3 reads CASSELPGAHTEAFF. The CDR3 DNA is TGCGCCAGCAGTGAGCTCCCAGGGGCGCACACTGAAGCTTTCTTT.

The chain recombines TRBV5-1 with TRBJ1-2; TRBD1 might be the D (5 bases). The germline gives CDR1 SGHRS, CDR2 YFSETQ. The CDR3 is 13 amino acids. Trimming took off 4 bases at V and 2 bases at J, with 9 bases between the two ends. CDR3 amino acids: CASSPGRNYGYTF. In DNA, the CDR3 is TGCGCCAGCAGCCCAGGGCGGAACTATGGCTACACCTTC.

This chain joins TRBV5-8 and TRBJ2-7; 9 positions agree with TRBD1. This CDR3 has 14 amino acids. V lost 4 bases and J lost 7; bases outside the gene matches: 9. CDR1 is SGHTS and CDR2 is YDEGEE in the germline V gene. The CDR3 loop is CASSHRGRTQEQYF. The CDR3 nucleotides are TGTGCCAGCAGCCACAGGGGGCGGACGCAAGAGCAGTACTTC.

The sample holds a few counts of this clone. The chain joins TRBV6-1 to TRBJ2-1; the D is unclear. Between the trimmed V and J ends, which lost 2 bases and 7 bases, there was a span of 15 bases. The CDR3 totals 15 residues. Per germline, CDR1 MNHNS and CDR2 SASEGT. The CDR3 is CASSELIWGLNEQFF. CDR3 nucleotide sequence: TGTGCCAGCAGTGAATTAATTTGGGGTTTGAATGAGCAGTTCTTC.

The chain couples TRBV4-2 to TRBJ1-5; 7 nucleotides align to TRBD1. Germline V gives CDR1 LGHNA, CDR2 YNFKEQ. V lost 6 bases and J lost 4; bases outside the gene matches: 6. The length of the CDR3 is 14 residues. The CDR3 DNA reads TGTGCCAGCAGTTACGGGACAGAGAATCAGCCCCAGCATTTT. It encodes CASSYGTENQPQHF.

The chain couples TRBV30 to TRBJ1-2; D may be TRBD1 (6 bases). Germline loops: CDR1 GTSNPN, CDR2 SVGIG (reference sequence). Trimming removed 1 base from V and 2 bases from J, with 11 bases in between. This CDR3 spans 14 amino acids. The CDR3 loop reads CAWSGGAGNYGYTF. The CDR3 DNA sequence: TGTGCCTGGAGTGGGGGGGCCGGGAACTATGGCTACACCTTC.

This chain links TRBV4-1 with TRBJ2-2; D could derive from TRBD1 or TRBD2 (5 bases each). The V end lost 4 bases, the J end lost 7 bases, and 13 bases lay between the germline ends. Germline CDR1 and CDR2: MGHRA and YSYEKL. The CDR3 runs 14 residues. CDR3 sequence (DNA): TGCGCCAGCAGCCTCCCGAGGGGAATCGGGGAGCTGTTTTTT. Translation gives CASSLPRGIGELFF.

This clone was seen just once. This chain joins TRBV27 and TRBJ2-3; D perhaps matches TRBD2 (5 bases). This CDR3 is built from 12 residues. V lost 4 bases and J lost 15, with 17 bases in between. Germline assignment: CDR1 MNHEY and CDR2 SMNVEV (reference sequence). The CDR3 region is CASSSLRTGKYF. As DNA, the CDR3 is TGTGCCAGCAGTTCCCTGCGGACGGGGAAATATTTT.

This sequence joins TRBV10-1 and TRBJ2-1, with TRBD2 identical over 9 bases. V was pared by 2 bases and J by 8 bases, with 7 bases of the junction left unmatched. The CDR3 covers 15 residues. Germline lookup yields CDR1 WNHNN and CDR2 SYGVQD (reference sequence). The CDR3 loop reads CASSESLAGMYEQFF. The CDR3 bases are TGCGCCAGCAGTGAGAGCCTAGCGGGAATGTATGAGCAGTTCTTC.

The rearrangement uses TRBV5-4 and TRBJ2-2; D might be TRBD2 (6 bases). The length of the CDR3 is 14 residues. In germline, CDR1 is SGHNT, CDR2 YYREEE (reference sequence). Trimming cost V 4 bases and J 3 bases, with 10 bases left between them. The CDR3 reads CASSPRDYTGELFF. CDR3 nucleotides: TGTGCCAGCAGCCCCCGGGACTACACCGGGGAGCTGTTTTTT.

V gene TRBV19 combines with J gene TRBJ2-1; D ambiguous. CDR1 and CDR2 (germline): LNHDA, SQIVND (reference sequence). This CDR3 has 17 residues. Trimming stripped 3 bases from V and 0 bases from J, with 15 bases between. In DNA, the CDR3 is TGTGCCAGTAGTATTCTTCCAGCCGAGAACTCCTACAATGAGCAGTTCTTC. Its protein is CASSILPAENSYNEQFF. Drawing the rest from reference TRBV19 and TRBJ2-1, the complete variable domain is DGGITQSPKYLFRKEGQNVTLSCEQNLNHDAMYWYRQDPGQGLRLIYYSQIVNDFQKGDIAEGYSVSREKKESFPLTVTSAQKNPTAFYLCASSILPAENSYNEQFFGPGTRLTVL.

V usage is TRBV19 and J usage is TRBJ1-1, with TRBD1 identical over 8 bases. This CDR3 has 15 amino acids. Germline V lookup: CDR1 LNHDA, CDR2 SQIVND (reference sequence). The junction had 11 bases not matched to a gene; V was cut back by 6 bases and J by 5 bases. The CDR3 sequence: CASSPDREGGTEAFF. CDR3 sequence (DNA): TGTGCCAGTAGCCCGGACAGGGAGGGTGGAACTGAAGCTTTCTTT.

The V and J genes are TRBV29-1 and TRBJ2-3; TRBD2 might be the D (5 bases). The CDR3 consists of 14 residues. V was trimmed by 6 bases and J by 0 bases, leaving 13 bases between them. Germline loops: CDR1 SQVTM, CDR2 ANQGSEA. For the CDR3, the DNA is TGCAGCGTGGCTCGAGACTATAGCACAGATACGCAGTATTTT. The encoded protein is CSVARDYSTDTQYF.

The chain has TRBV4-2 and TRBJ1-4, with unresolved D. The V end was cut by 0 bases, the J end by 8 bases, with 16 bases between. Germline V gene data show CDR1 as LGHNA and CDR2 as YNFKEQ. CDR3 length: 16 residues. This CDR3 reads CASSQDSLLGGEKLFF. DNA of the CDR3: TGTGCCAGCAGCCAAGATTCGCTTCTGGGTGGGGAAAAACTGTTTTTT.

The rearrangement joins TRBV19 to TRBJ2-7; D not certain. V lost 3 bases and J 6 bases, leaving 6 bases between the germline ends. The CDR3 has 11 residues. Germline V gives CDR1 LNHDA, CDR2 SQIVND (reference sequence). This CDR3 reads CASSMSLEQYF. CDR3 DNA sequence: TGTGCCAGTAGTATGAGCCTCGAGCAGTACTTC.

This chain links TRBV19 with TRBJ1-3; no clear D. This CDR3 has 13 amino acids. Germline CDR1 is LNHDA and CDR2 is SQIVND (reference sequence). Trimming removed 3 bases from V and 1 base from J, with 4 bases in between. The CDR3: CASSILSGNTIYF. The DNA of the CDR3 is TGTGCCAGTAGTATCCTGTCTGGAAACACCATATATTTT.

This chain uses TRBV11-2 with TRBJ2-3, with 8 bases identical to TRBD1. V was pared by 4 bases and J by 5 bases, with 14 bases of the junction left unmatched. The germline V gene has CDR1 SGHAT and CDR2 FQNNGV. The CDR3 has 17 residues. CDR3 coding DNA: TGTGCCAGCAGCTCCCTGGGCACAGGGGGTGATGGAGATACGCAGTATTTT. This codes for CASSSLGTGGDGDTQYF.

J is TRBJ2-3 and V is TRBV7-6; weak D call: TRBD1 (5 bases). CDR1 is SGHVS and CDR2 is FNYEAQ in the germline V gene. The CDR3 consists of 12 residues. V gave up 5 bases and J gave up 9 bases, with 12 bases separating them. Here the CDR3 reads CASSQSPGTQYF. CDR3 nucleotides: TGTGCCAGCAGCCAGTCTCCAGGGACGCAGTATTTT.

The V gene is TRBV4-2, the J gene TRBJ1-1, with 11 bases matching TRBD1. CDR3 length: 14 residues. CDR1 and CDR2 from the germline V gene are LGHNA and YNFKEQ. V was clipped by 6 bases and J by 3 bases; unmatched bases: 3. This CDR3 reads CASSLGQGDTEAFF. The CDR3 DNA sequence: TGTGCCAGCAGTTTGGGACAGGGGGACACTGAAGCTTTCTTT.

The chain is built from TRBV27 and TRBJ2-5; 8 bases are a match to TRBD1. Germline-derived CDR1 and CDR2 are MNHEY and SMNVEV (reference sequence). CDR3 length: 14 residues. V lost 3 bases, J lost 2 bases, and 2 bases stayed unmatched. In DNA, the CDR3 is TGTGCCAGCAGTTTTTACAGGGGGCAAGAGACCCAGTACTTC. This translates into CASSFYRGQETQYF.

In its sample, this clone was seen a few times. This chain joins TRBV27 and TRBJ2-7; 10 nucleotides agree with TRBD1. With V trimmed by 0 bases and J by 0 bases, 8 bases remained unmatched. In germline, CDR1 is MNHEY, CDR2 SMNVEV (reference sequence). This CDR3 comprises 18 residues. The CDR3 is CASSLSITGQGHSYEQYF. CDR3 in DNA: TGTGCCAGCAGTTTATCGATTACGGGACAGGGGCACTCCTACGAGCAGTACTTC.

The chain carries TRBV2 and TRBJ2-4, with TRBD1 as a possible D gene (5 bases). V was cut by 6 bases and J by 1 base, with 13 bases left in between. This CDR3 is built from 15 residues. Per the germline V gene, CDR1 is SNHLY and CDR2 is FYNNEI. Here the CDR3 reads CASRDNLGAKNIQYF. CDR3 in DNA: TGTGCCAGCAGGGACAACTTGGGCGCCAAAAACATTCAGTACTTC.

V and J are TRBV9 and TRBJ1-1; the D is unclear. Trimming cost V 2 bases and J 6 bases, with 11 bases left between them. This CDR3 is built from 13 residues. CDR1 and CDR2 from the germline V gene are SGDLS and YYNGEE. The CDR3 here is CASSVVDGSEAFF. Written as DNA, the CDR3 is TGTGCCAGCAGCGTCGTAGATGGGTCTGAAGCTTTCTTT.

The chain has TRBV19 and TRBJ2-1, with no clear D. CDR1 is LNHDA, CDR2 SQIVND, per germline (reference sequence). This CDR3 is 15 amino acids long. Trimming removed 7 bases at V and 0 bases at J, with 13 bases between. CDR3 nucleotides: TGTGCCAGTACCCCGGGCAGGAGCTCCTACAATGAGCAGTTCTTC. Amino acids: CASTPGRSSYNEQFF.

The DNA of the CDR3 is TGTGCCAGCAGCTCACGGACAGGGGGTAGCACAGATACGCAGTATTTT. It codes for CASSSRTGGSTDTQYF. This rearrangement joins TRBV9 to TRBJ2-3, with 10 positions matching TRBD1. Germline assignment: CDR1 SGDLS and CDR2 YYNGEE. This CDR3 is built from 16 residues. J gave up 0 bases and V 4 bases, and 5 bases lay outside the gene matches.

This chain joins TRBV4-1 and TRBJ1-6; D is perhaps TRBD1 (5 bases). The CDR3 runs 14 residues. The V end was cut by 1 base, the J end by 11 bases, with 12 bases between. CDR1 MGHRA and CDR2 YSYEKL come from the germline V gene. In DNA form, the CDR3 reads TGCGCCAGCAGCCAAGCCCAGGGCCGAACACCCCTCCACTTT. Translation: CASSQAQGRTPLHF.